The rows below give T cell receptor beta chains drawn from one sample of a study of cytomegalovirus exposure and HLA in healthy donors. Libraries were prepared by immunoSEQ multiplex PCR; TCRdb keeps only in-frame clonotypes and omits some of them. The sample records about 180,000 clones, roughly 80% being singletons. The sequencing input was PBMCs. The source is a man in his forties or fifties in good health and CMV-seronegative. The CDR3 runs from the conserved cysteine through the conserved F or W. D genes are given only for firm matches. Clone sizes are given selectively: once, few, many, or a class where the clone is expanded.

d_call cdr3_length j_call v_call clone_size cdr3_nt cdr3_aa
- 13 TRBJ1-5 TRBV7-2 - TGTGCCAGCAGCTTAGGTCAGGGTCAGCCCCAGCATTTT CASSLGQGQPQHF
- 15 TRBJ2-1 TRBV7-2 once TGTGCCAGCAGCGTGGGAGGTAACTCCTACAATGAGCAGTTCTTC CASSVGGNSYNEQFF
TRBD1 13 TRBJ2-7 TRBV5-1 - TGCGCCAGCAGAACTGGACAGGGCCCCGAGCAGTACTTC CASRTGQGPEQYF
TRBD2 15 TRBJ2-7 TRBV29-1 few TGCAGCGCCAAATCCGGGACTAGCGGACTCTACGAGCAGTACTTC CSAKSGTSGLYEQYF
- 16 TRBJ1-1 TRBV15 - TGTGCCACCAGCAGAGCGAATCGGCGGGTGAACACTGAAGCTTTCTTT CATSRANRRVNTEAFF
TRBD2 15 TRBJ2-4 TRBV7-2 - TGTGCCAGCAGCTTACGCGGGAGGGGCAAAAACATTCAGTACTTC CASSLRGRGKNIQYF
- 14 TRBJ2-7 TRBV27 - TGTGCCAGCAGCCGAAACACAGTCTCCTACGAGCAGTACTTC CASSRNTVSYEQYF
- 13 TRBJ1-1 TRBV7-9 - TGTGCCAGCAGCTTCACGAGGAACACTGAAGCTTTCTTT CASSFTRNTEAFF
- 12 TRBJ2-7 TRBV7-2 - TGTGCCAGCAGCTCGTACCGAGGTGAGCAGTACTTC CASSSYRGEQYF
- 12 TRBJ2-3 TRBV5-4 - TGTGCCAGCAGCTTGCACAAAGATACGCAGTATTTT CASSLHKDTQYF
- 16 TRBJ1-2 TRBV9 - TGTGCCAGCAGCCCCCTCCCCCGGCAGGGCCTCTATGGCTACACCTTC CASSPLPRQGLYGYTF
- 15 TRBJ2-5 TRBV2 - TGTGCCAGCAGTAGCGAGATAGGGGGGGGAGAGACCCAGTACTTC CASSSEIGGGETQYF
- 11 TRBJ2-7 TRBV30 - TGTGCCTCCCACAGAGCCTACGAGCAGTACTTC CASHRAYEQYF
- 14 TRBJ2-2 TRBV7-3 few TGTGCCAGCAGCAAGGACAGCTACACCGGGGAGCTGTTTTTT CASSKDSYTGELFF
- 12 TRBJ1-1 TRBV6-5 - TGTGCCAGCAGTTTAAACGGGGGTGAAGCTTTCTTT CASSLNGGEAFF
TRBD1 15 TRBJ1-6 TRBV6-6 - TGTGCCAGCAGTTTTCCGACAGGGTTCGATTCACCCCTCCACTTT CASSFPTGFDSPLHF
- 13 TRBJ2-1 TRBV28 - TGTGCCAGCATACGGACTCCGCAAATGGAGCAGTTCTTC CASIRTPQMEQFF
- 15 TRBJ2-7 TRBV15 - TGTGCCACCAGCAGAGATAAAGCAAGCTCCTACGAGCAGTACTTC CATSRDKASSYEQYF